Listed below are T cell receptor beta chains from one sample, sequenced in a study of radiation and T cells in renal cell carcinoma. Data came from immunoSEQ multiplex PCR; TCRdb stores just in-frame clones and leaves some out. The sample lists 160,000 or so clones, over 80% occurring once. Source: blood, taken from a patient whose treatment included radiotherapy and nephrectomy. Source of these receptors: a woman between 45 and 65 years old with renal cell carcinoma. The conserved cysteine and the conserved F or W are not part of the CDR3 here. Each record gives: J gene, V gene, CDR3 protein.

TRBJ1-1 TRBV19 ASSTRQGLMNTEAF
TRBJ1-6 TRBV19 ASSVDRGRNSPLH
TRBJ2-7 TRBV5-6 ASSFRDLRGGTYEQY
TRBJ1-2 TRBV19 ASSPGTGVGYGYT
TRBJ1-2 TRBV7-2 ASSLAGQNYGYT
TRBJ1-3 TRBV10-3 AISEGTGGNTIY
TRBJ2-7 TRBV2 ASSGTGTGAYEQY
TRBJ2-3 TRBV9 ASSEPTDTQY
TRBJ1-5 TRBV7-2 ASSLDRGPQH
TRBJ1-1 TRBV11-2 ASSFQRATEAF
TRBJ1-1 TRBV21-1 ASSKKGGGPLHLNTEAF
TRBJ2-7 TRBV7-6 ASSFMTGDSYEQY
TRBJ2-7 TRBV9 ASSVDGGAGYEQY
TRBJ2-5 TRBV7-2 ASSIQTGQKQTQY
TRBJ1-6 TRBV5-4 ASSLMLDRRLWVSPLH
TRBJ1-4 TRBV5-1 ASSLGGSTNEKLF
TRBJ1-6 TRBV27 ASSLSRAGYNSPLH
TRBJ1-2 TRBV2 ASSEGRTNGYT
TRBJ2-7 TRBV7-9 ASSSAGTGARYEQY
TRBJ1-5 TRBV6-5 ASSYTGDGQPQH
TRBJ2-3 TRBV13 ASSPRDPEHTDTQY
TRBJ1-1 TRBV7-9 ASSPPGTVNTEAF
TRBJ2-3 TRBV6-5 ASGLQGDPVDTQY
TRBJ1-5 TRBV28 ASRRTGGGSNQPQH
TRBJ1-2 TRBV11-2 ASSPGTFLGGYT
TRBJ1-4 TRBV18 ASSPKVGNGEKLF
TRBJ1-1 TRBV7-3 ASSRGTVNTEAF
TRBJ2-2 TRBV4-3 ASSQPIQGANTGELF
TRBJ2-5 TRBV18 ASSPFSAARETQY
TRBJ1-2 TRBV18 ASSPTGEAYGYT
TRBJ1-2 TRBV7-9 ASSLAAGGYT
TRBJ2-5 TRBV2 ASRGGTAFRETQY
TRBJ1-5 TRBV19 AIAGSGNQPQH
TRBJ2-3 TRBV4-1 ASSLTVGGDTQY
TRBJ2-7 TRBV5-1 ASSLVPGEQY
TRBJ2-7 TRBV6-6 ASSYFGGERYEQY
TRBJ1-2 TRBV7-6 ASSLDRGNYGYT
TRBJ2-1 TRBV7-2 ASSPTSGASSEQF
TRBJ2-1 TRBV10-3 AISEGNGEQF
TRBJ2-4 TRBV5-5 ASSDPGQGLHIQY
TRBJ1-3 TRBV9 ASSRSSGNTIY
TRBJ1-4 TRBV19 ASSIPLGGRRTNEKLF
TRBJ2-3 TRBV7-3 ASSLEGTDTQY
TRBJ1-1 TRBV5-6 ASSRTGFTGHAF
TRBJ1-1 TRBV10-3 AISESIYSVTEAF
TRBJ2-4 TRBV18 ASSREPASKNIQY
TRBJ2-1 TRBV6-1 ASSRLAEDNEQF
TRBJ2-3 TRBV5-1 ASSLDSQGTDTQY
TRBJ2-5 TRBV7-2 ATKWGTGTGSQY
TRBJ1-4 TRBV7-6 ASSLAGGGEKLF
TRBJ2-2 TRBV5-1 ASSPRTSGGVNTGELF
TRBJ2-7 TRBV14 ASSHRPGQGPIHEQY
TRBJ2-3 TRBV7-3 ASSLGRSAGTDTQY
TRBJ1-5 TRBV19 ASSPHGQPQH
TRBJ2-7 TRBV11-3 ASTILLYSYEQY
TRBJ2-1 TRBV5-1 ASSLGQGYNEQF
TRBJ2-6 TRBV29-1 SVGSSGANVLT